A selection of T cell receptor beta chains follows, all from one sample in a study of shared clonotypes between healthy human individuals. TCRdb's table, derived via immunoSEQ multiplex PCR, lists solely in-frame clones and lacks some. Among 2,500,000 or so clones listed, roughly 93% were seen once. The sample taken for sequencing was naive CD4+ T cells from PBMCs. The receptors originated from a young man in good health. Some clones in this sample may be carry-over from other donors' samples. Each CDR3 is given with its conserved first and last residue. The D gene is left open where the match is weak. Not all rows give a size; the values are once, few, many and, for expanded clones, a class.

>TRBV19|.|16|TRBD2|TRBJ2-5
TGTGCCAGTAGTATATCGGCTAGCGGATACCAAGAGACCCAGTACTTC
CASSISASGYQETQYF
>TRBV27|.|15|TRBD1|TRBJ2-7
TGTGCCAGCAGTTTTTGGGACAGGGTCTTGGACGAGCAGTACTTC
CASSFWDRVLDEQYF
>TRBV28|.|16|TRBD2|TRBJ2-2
TGTGCCAGCAGTTTAGGGCTAGCGGCGAACACCGGGGAGCTGTTTTTT
CASSLGLAANTGELFF
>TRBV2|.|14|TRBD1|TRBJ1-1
TGTGCCAGCAGGCCCGGACAGGGAACAGCTGAAGCTTTCTTT
CASRPGQGTAEAFF
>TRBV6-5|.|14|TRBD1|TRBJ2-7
TGTGCCAGCAGTTATTCGGGACAGACCTACGAGCAGTACTTC
CASSYSGQTYEQYF
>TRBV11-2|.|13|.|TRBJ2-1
TGTGCCAGCAGCCGGGTCTCCTACAATGAGCAGTTCTTC
CASSRVSYNEQFF
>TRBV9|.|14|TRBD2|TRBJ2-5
TGTGCCAGCAGCGTGGGACTAGCCGGTGAGACCCAGTACTTC
CASSVGLAGETQYF
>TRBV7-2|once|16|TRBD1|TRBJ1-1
TGTGCCAGCAGCCCAGCCGGGACAGGGGTAACCACTGAAGCTTTCTTT
CASSPAGTGVTTEAFF
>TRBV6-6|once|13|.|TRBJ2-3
TGTGCCAGCAGTTACTTTTTCACAAATACGCAGTATTTT
CASSYFFTNTQYF
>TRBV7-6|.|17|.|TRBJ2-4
TGTGCCAGCAGCTTAGGCATACGGGACGCCGCGAAAAACATTCAGTACTTC
CASSLGIRDAAKNIQYF
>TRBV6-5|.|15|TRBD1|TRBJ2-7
TGTGCCAGCAGTCCTCGGAGGGGACAGGGGCACGAGCAGTACTTC
CASSPRRGQGHEQYF
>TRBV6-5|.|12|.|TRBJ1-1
TGTGCCAGCAGTTTGAGGGGCGCTGAAGCTTTCTTT
CASSLRGAEAFF
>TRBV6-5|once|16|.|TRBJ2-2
TGTGCCAGCAGTTCCACCGGGACGAAACTCACCGGGGAGCTGTTTTTT
CASSSTGTKLTGELFF
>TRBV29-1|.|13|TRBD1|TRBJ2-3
TGCAGCGTTGTGAAGGGGGCAACAGATACGCAGTATTTT
CSVVKGATDTQYF
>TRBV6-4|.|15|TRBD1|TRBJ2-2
TGTGCCAGCAGCCGTACAGGGGGTGGCACCGGGGAGCTGTTTTTT
CASSRTGGGTGELFF
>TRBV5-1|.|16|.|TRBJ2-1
TGCGCCAGCAGCCTCCATGGACAAGGCTCCTACAATGAGCAGTTCTTC
CASSLHGQGSYNEQFF
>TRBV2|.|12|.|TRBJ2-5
TGTGCCAGCGGAGGACTGATTGAGACCCAGTACTTC
CASGGLIETQYF
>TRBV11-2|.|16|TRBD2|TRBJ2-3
TGTGCCAGCAGCCCGGGACTAGCGGCCTCCACAGATACGCAGTATTTT
CASSPGLAASTDTQYF
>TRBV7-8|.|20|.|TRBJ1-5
TGTGCCAGCAGCTTAGGGCACGGTCAGGGGAGTAGCCCTAGCAATCAGCCCCAGCATTTT
CASSLGHGQGSSPSNQPQHF
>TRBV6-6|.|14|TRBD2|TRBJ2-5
TGTGCCAGCAGCGGACTAGGGCTACAAGAGACCCAGTACTTC
CASSGLGLQETQYF
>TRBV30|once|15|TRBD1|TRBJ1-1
TGTGCCTGGAGACCGGGACAGGGGGCATTTACTGAAGCTTTCTTT
CAWRPGQGAFTEAFF
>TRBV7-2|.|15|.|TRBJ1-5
TGTGCCAGCAGCTTAGCCAGTTATAGCAATCAGCCCCAGCATTTT
CASSLASYSNQPQHF
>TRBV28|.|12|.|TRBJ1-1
TGTGCCAGCAGTTTATTGGGGAGAGGCGCTTTCTTT
CASSLLGRGAFF
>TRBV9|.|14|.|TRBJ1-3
TGTGCCAGCAGCCCCCGTACGGGTGGAAACACCATATATTTT
CASSPRTGGNTIYF
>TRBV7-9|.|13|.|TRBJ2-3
TGTGCCAGCAGCCCCCCGTCCCCGGATACGCAGTATTTT
CASSPPSPDTQYF
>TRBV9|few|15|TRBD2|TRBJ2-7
TGTGCCAGCAGCGCTGGGGGGACTAGCGGGAGCGAGCAGTACTTC
CASSAGGTSGSEQYF
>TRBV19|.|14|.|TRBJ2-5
TGTGCCAGCCGCCCTATGGGGGGAGGTGAGACCCAGTACTTC
CASRPMGGGETQYF
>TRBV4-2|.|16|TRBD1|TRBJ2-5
TGTGCCAGCAGCCAAAACCCCGGGACAGGGGGCGAGACCCAGTACTTC
CASSQNPGTGGETQYF
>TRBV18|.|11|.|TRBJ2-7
TGTGCCAGCAGAGGGACCTACGAGCAGTACTTC
CASRGTYEQYF
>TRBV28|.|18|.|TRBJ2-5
TGTGCCAGCAGTCCATTCCCTGCTCGAAGCGGACCCCAAGAGACCCAGTACTTC
CASSPFPARSGPQETQYF
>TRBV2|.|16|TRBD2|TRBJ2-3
TGTGCCAGCACCCACCTCAGCGGGGAGAGAACCGATACGCAGTATTTT
CASTHLSGERTDTQYF
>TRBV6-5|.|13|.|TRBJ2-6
TGTGCCAGCAGTCGGGAGTCTACCAACGTCCTGACTTTC
CASSRESTNVLTF
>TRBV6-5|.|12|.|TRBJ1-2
TGTGCCAGCAGGGCATCGGGGTATGGCTACACCTTC
CASRASGYGYTF
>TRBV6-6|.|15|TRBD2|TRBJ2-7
TGTGCCAGTAATTTGGGGGGGAGGGCCGCATACGAGCAGTACTTC
CASNLGGRAAYEQYF
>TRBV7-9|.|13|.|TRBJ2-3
TGTGCCAGCGGCGGGACTGGTGCAGATACGCAGTATTTT
CASGGTGADTQYF
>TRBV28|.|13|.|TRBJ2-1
TGTGCCAGCAGGCTAGCCGGGTACAATGAGCAGTTCTTC
CASRLAGYNEQFF
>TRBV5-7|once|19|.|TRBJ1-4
TGTGCCAGCAGCTCCTGGCTTTGTTTTTATCGTGAAAAGTGGGAAAAACTGTTTTTT
CASSSWLCFYREKWEKLFF
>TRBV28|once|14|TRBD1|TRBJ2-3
TGTGCCAGCAGTACAGGGGGGAGCACAGATACGCAGTATTTT
CASSTGGSTDTQYF
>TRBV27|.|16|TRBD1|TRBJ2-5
TGTGCCAGCAGACCCCGGACAGGGAGTGTAGGAGAGACCCAGTACTTC
CASRPRTGSVGETQYF
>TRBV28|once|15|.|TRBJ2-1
TGTGCCAGCAGTTTAGCGGCCATCTCCTACAATGAGCAGTTCTTC
CASSLAAISYNEQFF